This TCR beta chain was captured by sequencing in a study of T cell responses to AZD1222 COVID-19 vaccine (dated by TCRdb to the early 2020s). A note on the overall study: AZD1222 recipients given second doses at about 4 weeks or at about 12 weeks were pooled, since spike-specific TCR depth and breadth were not found to differ between the two schedules. Trial participants were enrolled into age subgroups of 18-55, 56-69 and 70-plus years, which contained about 160, 30 and 59 TCR-sequenced participants, respectively. TCR sequencing was performed for about 240 trial participants, of whom some 200 were given two doses of AZD1222 and some 26 were given two doses of MenACWY control vaccine.

As concerns this clone: Its antigen target is currently unknown. Base qualities are not provided; no much larger clone lies one nucleotide away.

The CDR3 regions of human TCRbeta chains were analyzed by immunosequencing. The original methods were these. Repertoire TCRs were matched against a reference library of SARS-CoV-2-specific TCRs generated with the MIRA antigen-specificity platform. Breadth was defined as the fraction of unique TCRs that were SARS-CoV-2-associated, and depth was defined as the fraction of total T cells that were SARS-CoV-2-associated. Each spike-specific TCR was assigned to its reactive spike region and to a CD4 or CD8 class using the MIRA data. Log10-transformed breadth and depth values were compared by one-way ANOVA with Sidak's multiple comparisons tests. Here the immuneACCESS table is served through TCRdb, limited to in-frame sequences with V and J called. Missing clones are a known gap in these copies; in checked studies unresolved V genes cover under half, and the rest lacks a known reason. Clonal size and the V and J genes are those of that table, whereas D and trimming came from the DNA. In this sample the table shows 95,000 to 100,000 clones, under 90% of which occur a single time. About a quarter of the sample goes to the ten largest clones.

Study-wide conclusions, independent of this receptor: Only six AZD1222 recipients were SARS-CoV-2 seropositive at baseline, limiting conclusions about previously exposed vaccinees. Most participants were white British and females outnumbered males, and the authors suggested that clonal diversity may have been underestimated. Nearly half of unique spike-specific TCRs reportedly recognized epitopes outside regions mutated in the B.1.351 and B.1.1.7 variants. The 56-69-year group was small, and its depth increase did not reach significance, likely because of low power. Vaccine-associated CD4 TCRs spanned the whole spike protein, with dominant responses in regions 160-218 and 743-854. Because no day 14 peak-response samples were available, the repertoires could be characterized only after the peak T cell response. After two AZD1222 doses, both the breadth and the depth of spike-specific TCRs were significantly higher than at day 0 and than in MenACWY recipients.

The germline V gene sets CDR1 to LGHNA and CDR2 to YSLEER. Deletion took 3 bases off V and 8 bases off J, with a span of 19 bases between the germline ends. The CDR3 contains 15 residues, cysteine and phenylalanine counted. Left in the record is the CDR3 DNA by itself, 45 bases read in frame from the first base. Taken with the paper, the label for time point translates to: baseline before first vaccination. Samples from vaccinated people were obtained from the UK trials COV001 and COV002, which included a single-blind randomized controlled phase 2/3 trial of AZD1222 (ChAdOx1 nCoV-19) in healthy adults. For TCRbeta chain sequencing, PBMC samples were collected from trial participants at day 0 and at day 28 after the second dose.

The chain was built from TRBV4-3 and TRBJ1-2, with TRBD1 tentatively as D gene (5 bases match). Here the sequenced sample was peripheral blood, taken on day 0 of AZD1222 vaccination. This TCR came from an adult in good health. In nucleotides, the sequence is TGCGCCAGCAGCCATGGGGATGGGGCTCTCGGGGGCTACACCTTC. This encodes CASSHGDGALGGYTF.